The clone carrying this T cell receptor (beta chain) has more than one count but fewer than ten. TCRdb reanalysed the RT-PCR reads using MiXCR and keeps one entry per CDR3 protein. The table shows more than 500,000 distinct CDR3 sequences, with roughly 10% occurring only once. These data come from a study of response to subunit inactivated influenza vaccine. J was trimmed by 8 bases and V by 4 bases; bases with no gene match: 4. The CDR3 consists of 14 residues. CDR1 SGHTA and CDR2 FQGNSA come from the germline V gene. The sample also formed part of further work on T cells expressing NK-cell markers. Per that study: A 5'RACE template switching approach incorporating UMIs was used to make TCR beta cDNA. Among the eight sequenced donors, seven tested HCMV-seropositive and one tested seronegative.

V gene TRBV7-2 combines with J gene TRBJ1-6; 8 bases line up with TRBD1. The source material was PBMCs from blood, sampled on the day of vaccination. This clonotype was obtained from a man aged 45 to 65 who received an inactivated influenza vaccine. CDR3 DNA sequence: TGTGCCAGCAGCTCGCAGGGGGCTTATTCACCCCTCCACTTT. The encoded protein is CASSSQGAYSPLHF.